This T cell receptor beta chain was captured by sequencing in a study of control samples from healthy donors and cancer patients. This clone is a singleton in its sample. The CDR3 extends over 14 amino acids. The germline V gene encodes CDR1 MGHRA and CDR2 YSYEKL. Trimming stripped 1 base from V and 3 bases from J, with 8 bases between. TCRdb's table, derived via immunoSEQ multiplex PCR, lists solely in-frame clones and lacks some. The sample shows fewer than 200,000 clones, just under 95% of them seen only once. The receptor comes from a woman aged 60-75 years in good health. This chain joins TRBV4-1 and TRBJ2-3; maybe TRBD2 (5 bases). Sample: blood. CDR3 nucleotides: TGCGCCAGCAGCCAAGGCCCGGGAACAGATACGCAGTATTTT. This sequence encodes CASSQGPGTDTQYF.